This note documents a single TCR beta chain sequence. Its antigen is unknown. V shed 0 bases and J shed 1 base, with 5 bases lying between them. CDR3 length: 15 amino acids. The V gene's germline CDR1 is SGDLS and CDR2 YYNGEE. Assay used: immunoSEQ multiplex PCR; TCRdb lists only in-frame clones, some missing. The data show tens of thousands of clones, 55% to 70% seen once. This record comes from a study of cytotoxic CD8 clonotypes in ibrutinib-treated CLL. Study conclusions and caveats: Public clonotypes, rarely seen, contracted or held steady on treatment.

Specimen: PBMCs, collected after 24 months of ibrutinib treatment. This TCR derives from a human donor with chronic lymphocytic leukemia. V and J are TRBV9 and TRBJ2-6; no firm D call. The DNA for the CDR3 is TGTGCCAGCAGCGTAGGGGCTTCTGGGGCCAACGTCCTGACTTTC. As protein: CASSVGASGANVLTF.